This T cell receptor beta chain stems from a study of breast tumors, draining lymph nodes, adjacent tissues. V was clipped by 7 bases and J by 3 bases; unmatched bases: 7. This CDR3 region has 14 residues. Germline V gene lookup returns CDR1 DFQATT and CDR2 SNEGSKA (reference sequence). Whole-study results and caveats: Tumor TCR diversity was below lymph nodes but above nontumor tissue.

In TCRdb, the multiplex PCR reads were re-called with MiXCR into one record per CDR3 protein. Among 200,000 to 250,000 distinct CDR3 sequences, less than 40% were seen once, and the ten largest hold 3% to 4%. Turning to this clonotype: Its antigen is not identified.

The lymph nodes were axillary draining lymph nodes from breast cancer patients. The sequenced material came from axillary lymph node tissue. This receptor was taken from a female donor with breast cancer. Some clones in this sample may be carry-over from other donors' samples. The V call is TRBV20-1, the J call TRBJ2-3, with 10 bases lining up with TRBD1. The CDR3 sequence is CSGTTGGRTDTQYF. CDR3 sequence (DNA): TGCAGTGGAACGACAGGGGGCAGGACAGATACGCAGTATTTT.